This note documents a single TCR beta chain sequence. The CDR3 loop spans 15 amino acids. Germline V gives CDR1 LNHDA, CDR2 SQIVND (reference sequence). V was pared by 3 bases and J by 7 bases, with 5 bases of the junction left unmatched. The sample comes from a study of T cell changes during pregnancy in multiple sclerosis. TCRdb's table, derived via immunoSEQ multiplex PCR, lists solely in-frame clones and lacks some. The sample includes roughly 93,000 clones, about 92% of them seen just once. This TCR was sampled from a female donor in good health, enrolled as a control in a pregnancy study. The source material was peripheral blood, sampled after pregnancy. V gene TRBV19 combines with J gene TRBJ2-1; 11 nucleotides agree with TRBD1. The CDR3 bases are TGTGCCAGTAGTATGGGGACAGGGGGTAGTAATGAGCAGTTCTTC. It yields the protein CASSMGTGGSNEQFF.